Sequencing of this T cell receptor beta chain was carried out in a study of T cells in localized non-small cell lung cancer. About this clone itself: Its antigen is unidentified.

This CDR3 has 14 residues. V lost 2 bases to trimming and J lost 0 bases, with 7 bases between them. Germline V lookup: CDR1 MDHEN, CDR2 SYDVKM. Whole-study findings and limits: Heterogeneity cannot be ruled out, as sequencing used one tumor region only. Uninvolved adjacent lung showed peak T cell clonality, exceeding tumor. Of the top 100 tumor clones, median 57 were in adjacent lung, approximately 28 among its top 100.

Sequencing was performed with immunoSEQ multiplex PCR; in TCRdb, only in-frame clones are kept and a portion is missing. The sample lists around 25,000 clones, roughly 90% occurring once. The sample consisted of peripheral blood, taken before any cancer treatment. The chain employs TRBV28 and TRBJ1-2, with D uncertain. The receptor was isolated from a man aged 40 to 75 with stage III squamous cell lung carcinoma. CDR3 nucleotide sequence: TGTGCCAGCAGTTTAGGCACAACTAACTATGGCTACACCTTC. Translated, it gives CASSLGTTNYGYTF.